Sequencing of this T cell receptor (beta chain) was carried out in a study of blood T cell repertoires in COVID-19. Overall study: PBMCs, B-cell-depleted T cells, or T cells provided the cDNA or gDNA that made up the material.

In the study's own analysis: Quantification of nucleated cells was approximated via reference gene primer amplification. Using immunoSEQ multiplex PCR, the repertoire was profiled, and TCRdb retains in-frame clones only, with some absent. V, J and clone size derive from that table, while D and trimming were established from the DNA sequence. The table shows hundreds of thousands of clones, with around 92% occurring only once. Trimming removed 5 bases at V and 4 bases at J, with 9 bases between. The V gene's germline CDR1 is KGHSH and CDR2 LQKENI. CDR3 size: 13 residues. What was sequenced was peripheral blood. The receptor was derived from a woman aged 25 to 39 with COVID-19, enrolled during active disease. The J gene is TRBJ2-1, the V gene TRBV18; the D gene is possibly TRBD1 (5 bases). The CDR3 sequence is CASSSDSYNEQFF. The CDR3 DNA is TGTGCCAGCTCATCAGACAGTTACAATGAGCAGTTCTTC. The whole variable domain, remainder taken from reference TRBV18 and TRBJ2-1, is NAGVMQNPRHLVRRRGQEARLRCSPMKGHSHVYWYRQLPEEGLKFMVYLQKENIIDESGMPKERFSAEFPKEGPSILRIQQVVRGDSAAYFCASSSDSYNEQFFGPGTRLTVL.